The T cell receptor (beta chain) described here comes from a study of graft-versus-host responses after intestinal transplantation. Across the study: Among the recipients, transplants were multivisceral, liver-intestinal, or isolated intestinal. All recipients got anti-thymocyte globulin induction, then tacrolimus and steroids for around three years.

Clones were sequenced by immunoSEQ multiplex PCR, and TCRdb holds only the in-frame ones, with some missing. The data hold under 15,000 clones, with roughly 37% observed a single time. Responders that carried the CFSE label, approximately 200,000 of them, were plated with approximately 200,000 irradiated, violet-dye-labeled stimulator cells. Cell sorting after the reaction yielded proliferating CFSE-low CD3+CD4+ and CD3+CD8+ responders. V gave up 1 base and J gave up 6 bases, with 9 bases separating them. Germline loops: CDR1 GTSNPN, CDR2 SVGIG (reference sequence). The CDR3 sequence is 12 residues long.

Specimen: alloreactive CD8+ T cells from a mixed lymphocyte reaction culture, collected before intestinal transplant. Specified subset: CFSE-low proliferating T cells sorted from roughly six-day pre-transplant mixed lymphocyte reaction (GvH or HvG direction). The sequence derives from a human patient who received an intestinal transplant. The chain has TRBV30 and TRBJ1-1; possibly TRBD1 for D (5 bases). CDR3: CAWSDRGAEAFF. For the CDR3, the DNA is TGTGCCTGGAGTGATAGGGGCGCTGAAGCTTTCTTT. The whole variable domain, remainder taken from reference TRBV30 and TRBJ1-1, is SQTIHQWPATLVQPVGSPLSLECTVEGTSNPNLYWYRQAAGRGLQLLFYSVGIGQISSEVPQNLSASRPQDRQFILSSKKLLLSDSGFYLCAWSDRGAEAFFGQGTRLTVV.